A single sample is the source of the 25 T cell receptor beta chains below, sequenced in a study of T cell responses to AZD1222 COVID-19 vaccine (dated by TCRdb to the early 2020s). Library creation used the immunoSEQ multiplex PCR assay. TCRdb carries this immuneACCESS record with in-frame sequences only. Its versions omit some clonotypes, under half of them owing to an unresolved V gene in the studies checked, with the rest unexplained. This sample has 95,000 to 150,000 clones in its table, and around 90% of those were observed once. Under 4.5% of the sample goes to the ten largest clones. The label giving this sample's time point can be read as: baseline before first vaccination. The sample consisted of peripheral blood, taken on day 0 of AZD1222 vaccination. Receptors were obtained from an adult in good health.

The genes are TRBV7-9 and TRBJ2-2, with 7 nucleotides matching TRBD1. V dropped 6 bases and J dropped 1; count of bases not matched to a gene: 8. Germline values: CDR1 SEHNR, CDR2 FQNEAQ (reference sequence). The CDR3 has 16 amino acids. In nucleotides, the CDR3 is TGTGCCAGCAGTCCTTCTAGACAGGGGAACACCGGGGAGCTGTTTTTT. Protein: CASSPSRQGNTGELFF.

This rearrangement joins TRBV5-1 to TRBJ2-7, with D possibly being TRBD1 (6 bases). This CDR3 comprises 15 residues. Germline assignment: CDR1 SGHRS and CDR2 YFSETQ. V was cut by 4 bases and J by 0 bases, with 14 bases left in between. The CDR3 loop is CASSPGQQSSYEQYF. CDR3 DNA: TGCGCCAGCAGCCCTGGACAGCAGAGCTCCTACGAGCAGTACTTC.

This chain uses TRBV12-3 or TRBV12-4 with TRBJ2-5; no firm D call. V was cut by 5 bases and J by 0 bases, with 7 bases left in between. This CDR3 has 13 amino acids. CDR3 DNA sequence: TGTGCCAGCAGTCCGACCTACCAAGAGACCCAGTACTTC. It specifies CASSPTYQETQYF.

The chain recombines TRBV19 with TRBJ1-2; D is unresolved. V lost 2 bases, J lost 4 bases, and 14 bases lay in between. Germline loops: CDR1 LNHDA, CDR2 SQIVND (reference sequence). The CDR3 runs 15 residues. The CDR3 region has the DNA TGTGCCAGTAGTATACTGGGGTCGATGTTCTATGGCTACACCTTC. Translating it yields CASSILGSMFYGYTF.

The chain recombines TRBV10-1 with TRBJ1-2, with 9 bases lining up with TRBD1. This CDR3 contains 13 residues. J lost 2 bases, V lost 6 bases, and 1 base had no gene match. The V gene's germline CDR1 is WNHNN and CDR2 SYGVQD (reference sequence). This CDR3 reads CASRTGGNYGYTF. As DNA, the CDR3 is TGCGCCAGCAGGACAGGGGGGAACTATGGCTACACCTTC.

This rearrangement joins TRBV9 to TRBJ2-3, with TRBD2 matching over 9 bases. Germline V gene sequence: CDR1 SGDLS, CDR2 YYNGEE. V gave up 0 bases and J gave up 2 bases; unmatched junction bases: 7. The CDR3 has 17 residues. DNA of the CDR3: TGTGCCAGCAGCGTAGCTCCGGCGGGGGGGTACACAGATACGCAGTATTTT. Translating it yields CASSVAPAGGYTDTQYF. Together with reference TRBV9 and TRBJ2-3, the CDR3 gives the full variable domain: DSGVTQTPKHLITATGQRVTLRCSPRSGDLSVYWYQQSLDQGLQFLIQYYNGEERAKGNILERFSAQQFPDLHSELNLSSLELGDSALYFCASSVAPAGGYTDTQYFGPGTRLTVL.

The chain is built from TRBV19 and TRBJ1-6; tentatively, D is TRBD1 (6 bases). Trimming left V 6 bases short and J 9 bases short, with 12 bases between. Germline values: CDR1 LNHDA, CDR2 SQIVND (reference sequence). The length of the CDR3 is 13 residues. CDR3 DNA: TGTGCCAGTAGCTGGGACACTGGTTCACCCCTCCACTTT. Translation: CASSWDTGSPLHF.

To note about this clone: Distinct nucleotide sequences in the sample also encode this CDR3. This chain uses TRBV4-3 with TRBJ2-7; 7 nucleotides match TRBD1. V dropped 0 bases and J dropped 4; count of bases not matched to a gene: 3. The CDR3 is made up of 14 amino acids. Germline V gene data show CDR1 as LGHNA and CDR2 as YSLEER. CDR3 coding DNA: TGCGCCAGCAGCCAAGATCTACAGGGGTACGAGCAGTACTTC. Translation: CASSQDLQGYEQYF.

A single count supports this clone. The CDR3 coding sequence is TGTGCCAGCAGTTTTATGGGACAAGTCACCGGGGAGCTGTTTTTT. Translating gives CASSFMGQVTGELFF. V is TRBV27 and J is TRBJ2-2; a weak D match, TRBD1 (6 bases). With 3 bases removed from V and 4 bases from J, the gap between germline ends came to 12 bases. This CDR3 region has 15 residues. The germline gives CDR1 MNHEY, CDR2 SMNVEV (reference sequence).

The genes are TRBV9 and TRBJ1-2; D ambiguous. The V end lost 3 bases, the J end lost 0 bases, and 6 bases lay between the germline ends. CDR3 size: 13 residues. Germline assignment: CDR1 SGDLS and CDR2 YYNGEE. The CDR3 here is CASSAVSNYGYTF. The CDR3 DNA is TGTGCCAGCAGCGCTGTTTCTAACTATGGCTACACCTTC.

This clone was recorded once. The chain joins TRBV28 to TRBJ1-5; tentative D call: TRBD1 (6 bases). This CDR3 has 14 residues. The V gene lost 5 bases and the J gene lost 5 bases, with 13 bases spanning the gap. The germline V gene has CDR1 MDHEN and CDR2 SYDVKM. DNA for the CDR3: TGTGCCAGCAGTGGGGGGCAGGTTCATCAGCCCCAGCATTTT. Protein product: CASSGGQVHQPQHF.

This chain links TRBV28 with TRBJ2-3, with TRBD2 matching 9 bases. The ends lost 3 bases at V and 0 bases at J; junction bases unmatched: 7. The CDR3 covers 17 residues. CDR1 MDHEN and CDR2 SYDVKM come from the germline V gene. CDR3 in amino acids: CASSFQMSGRSTDTQYF. DNA of the CDR3: TGTGCCAGCAGTTTCCAGATGAGCGGGAGGAGCACAGATACGCAGTATTTT.

The chain couples TRBV27 to TRBJ2-2, with 13 nucleotides matching TRBD2. Per the germline V gene, CDR1 is MNHEY and CDR2 is SMNVEV (reference sequence). The junction had 7 bases not matched to a gene; V was cut back by 6 bases and J by 3 bases. CDR3 size: 17 residues. Here the CDR3 reads CASSQTSGRADTGELFF. DNA for the CDR3: TGTGCCAGCAGCCAAACTAGCGGGAGGGCCGACACCGGGGAGCTGTTTTTT.

This clone showed up just once. The chain recombines TRBV27 with TRBJ1-5, with 8 bases fitting TRBD1. The CDR3 loop spans 16 amino acids. Trimming cost V 5 bases and J 3 bases; bases outside gene matches: 9. Germline CDR1 MNHEY, CDR2 SMNVEV (reference sequence). In DNA form, the CDR3 reads TGTGCCAGCAGTCCTTCCGGACAGGGTGACAATCAGCCCCAGCATTTT. Its translation: CASSPSGQGDNQPQHF.

The chain combines TRBV11-2 with TRBJ1-2, with unresolved D. Germline lookup yields CDR1 SGHAT and CDR2 FQNNGV. The CDR3 has 17 amino acids. V was trimmed by 0 bases and J by 7 bases, leaving 21 bases between them. The CDR3 sequence: CASSLEAISVSFVGYTF. CDR3 sequence (DNA): TGTGCCAGCAGCTTAGAAGCTATATCCGTTTCTTTTGTTGGCTACACCTTC.

This clone has only a few counts. The J gene is TRBJ2-5, the V gene TRBV5-1, with D uncertain. V lost 3 bases and J 0 bases, leaving 0 bases between the germline ends. Germline V gives CDR1 SGHRS, CDR2 YFSETQ. The CDR3 loop spans 11 amino acids. The CDR3 spells CASSYQETQYF. The CDR3 DNA follows: TGCGCCAGCAGCTACCAAGAGACCCAGTACTTC.

This clone has a single count. This chain connects TRBV7-9 to TRBJ1-4; no firm D call. This CDR3 is 14 amino acids long. Germline CDR1 and CDR2: SEHNR and FQNEAQ (reference sequence). V lost 2 bases and J 0 bases, leaving 4 bases between the germline ends. In DNA form, the CDR3 reads TGTGCCAGCAGCTTACAGTCAACTAATGAAAAACTGTTTTTT. Translated: CASSLQSTNEKLFF.

The chain employs TRBV5-1 and TRBJ2-1; 10 positions agree with TRBD2. The V gene's germline CDR1 is SGHRS and CDR2 YFSETQ. This CDR3 has 15 residues. The V gene end was trimmed by 3 bases and the J gene end by 5 bases; junction bases not matched to a gene: 5. CDR3 sequence (DNA): TGCGCCAGCAGCTCTAGCGGGGGACCCGACAATGAGCAGTTCTTC. This sequence encodes CASSSSGGPDNEQFF.

This clone was found once. The rearrangement uses TRBV11-2 and TRBJ2-5; 8 nucleotides align to TRBD1. Germline CDR1 is SGHAT and CDR2 is FQNNGV. CDR3 length: 15 residues. The ends lost 1 base at V and 5 bases at J; junction bases unmatched: 6. CDR3 sequence (DNA): TGTGCCAGCAGCTTAGTACAGGGGGAGTGGGAGACCCAGTACTTC. It encodes CASSLVQGEWETQYF.

This chain joins TRBV4-3 and TRBJ2-3; D gene unclear. Germline V gene data show CDR1 as LGHNA and CDR2 as YSLEER. This CDR3 has 13 amino acids. V lost 3 bases, J lost 6 bases, and 10 bases lay in between. The CDR3 region has the DNA TGCGCCAGCAGCCACGCCCCGGCGGATACGCAGTATTTT. This codes for CASSHAPADTQYF.

The CDR3 DNA follows: TGTGCCAGTAGCGGACAGGGGGTTGGGACTGAAGCTTTCTTT. As protein: CASSGQGVGTEAFF. V gene TRBV19 combines with J gene TRBJ1-1; 10 nucleotides align to TRBD1. The CDR3 consists of 14 residues. V trimming: 6 bases; J trimming: 5 bases; junction bases outside the gene matches: 6. The germline V gene encodes CDR1 LNHDA and CDR2 SQIVND (reference sequence).

V usage is TRBV19 and J usage is TRBJ2-5; 10 positions match TRBD1. There are 16 residues in the CDR3. CDR1 LNHDA and CDR2 SQIVND come from the germline V gene (reference sequence). Unmatched junction bases numbered 11, after V lost 5 bases and J lost 5 bases. The DNA for the CDR3 is TGTGCCAGTAGTGCCAACCCCGGACAGGGGGTTGAGACCCAGTACTTC. It encodes CASSANPGQGVETQYF.

The chain couples TRBV27 to TRBJ1-1; 9 nucleotides align to TRBD1. After removal of 5 bases from V and 3 bases from J, the junction contained 7 bases not matched to a gene. Looked up from germline, CDR1 is MNHEY and CDR2 is SMNVEV (reference sequence). The CDR3 is made up of 15 amino acids. CDR3 in amino acids: CASSNTGGADTEAFF. DNA for the CDR3: TGTGCCAGCAGTAACACAGGGGGCGCGGACACTGAAGCTTTCTTT.

V is TRBV6-6 and J is TRBJ1-1; D gene unclear. Per germline, CDR1 MNHNY and CDR2 SVGAGI (reference sequence). Between the trimmed V and J ends, which lost 8 bases and 1 base, there was a span of 14 bases. The CDR3 loop spans 14 amino acids. CDR3 nucleotides: TGTGCCAGCCACGGTAATGAGAGGAACACTGAAGCTTTCTTT. It encodes CASHGNERNTEAFF.

The V gene is TRBV28, the J gene TRBJ1-5; the D is unclear. This CDR3 has 14 amino acids. Germline V gene data show CDR1 as MDHEN and CDR2 as SYDVKM. V was pared by 2 bases and J by 5 bases, with 10 bases between. CDR3 in amino acids: CASSLRQFDQPQHF. CDR3 in DNA: TGTGCCAGCAGTTTACGCCAGTTCGATCAGCCCCAGCATTTT.